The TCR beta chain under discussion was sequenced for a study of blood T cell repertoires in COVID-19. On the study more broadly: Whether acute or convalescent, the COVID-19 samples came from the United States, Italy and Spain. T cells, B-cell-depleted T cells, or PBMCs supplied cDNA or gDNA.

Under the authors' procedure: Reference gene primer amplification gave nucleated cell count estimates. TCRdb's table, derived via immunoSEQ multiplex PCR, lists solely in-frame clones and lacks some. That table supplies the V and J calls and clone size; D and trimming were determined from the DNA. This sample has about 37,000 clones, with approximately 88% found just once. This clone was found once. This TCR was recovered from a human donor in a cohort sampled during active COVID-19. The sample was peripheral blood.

The DNA of the CDR3 is TGTGCCAGCAGTCCTGGACTATCTGGGGAGACCCAGTACTTC. It translates to CASSPGLSGETQYF. The rearrangement links TRBV2 to TRBJ2-5, with TRBD2 as a possible D gene (6 bases). Per germline, CDR1 SNHLY and CDR2 FYNNEI. CDR3 length: 14 residues. V lost 5 bases and J 5 bases, leaving 15 bases between the germline ends. Filled out from reference TRBV2 and TRBJ2-5, the complete variable domain reads EPEVTQTPSHQVTQMGQEVILRCVPISNHLYFYWYRQILGQKVEFLVSFYNNEISEKSEIFDDQFSVERPDGSNFTLKIRSTKLEDSAMYFCASSPGLSGETQYFGPGTRLLVL.